A selection of T cell receptor beta chains follows, all from one sample in a study of shared clonotypes between healthy human individuals. Only in-frame clones appear in the TCRdb table, and some are missing; sequencing was by immunoSEQ multiplex PCR. The profile covers about 2.3 million clones, with 92% appearing a single time and 0.37% taken by the ten largest. Sequences were obtained from naive CD4+ T cells from PBMCs. Every receptor here comes from a young man in good health. Some clones in this sample may be carry-over from other donors' samples. CDR3s include the opening cysteine and the closing phenylalanine or tryptophan. The order of the fields is CDR3 protein, CDR3 length, V gene, clone size. A clone size is listed for some rows: how often the clone was seen (once, few, many), or a class if it is expanded.

CASSEDPYYEQYF,13,TRBV13,.
CATSRVRETQYF,12,TRBV15,.
CASSYDRGQFYEQYF,15,TRBV7-2,.
CASSSQGGRVETQYF,15,TRBV7-2,.
CATSSAPREAGYTF,14,TRBV15,.
CASSWDRVGAFF,12,TRBV6-6,.
CASTDVGYGYTF,12,TRBV5-1,.
CASSSPEVGTDTQYF,15,TRBV5-1,.
CASSSGLAGGGDEQYF,16,TRBV5-4,.
CSVEGTDTQYF,11,TRBV29-1,.
CASSIKTSSGTDTQYF,16,TRBV5-1,.
CASSFRGAVFSYNEQFF,17,TRBV5-1,.
CATSRNPTGETQYF,14,TRBV15,.
CASSWTGTGPYEQYF,15,TRBV6-5,.
CASSPLMILETQYF,14,TRBV27,.
CASSLRQGSTEAFF,14,TRBV5-1,.
CASSLEGLDRGYGYTF,16,TRBV5-1,.
CASSVLTGHTYNEQFF,16,TRBV6-1,.
CASRELVNTEAFF,13,TRBV6-1,few
CASSFSLGEQFF,12,TRBV7-2,.
CASSYSGTGSNEQFF,15,TRBV6-5,.
CSVGGLAKNIQYF,13,TRBV29-1,.
CASSPRLFSASYEQYF,16,TRBV9,.
CASSSGGKETQYF,13,TRBV5-1,.
CASSTLGLARKEDTQYF,17,TRBV14,.
CASSLEGDNSPLHF,14,TRBV5-1,.
CASSPGRYEQYF,12,TRBV6-6,.
CASSAGQALSYEQYF,15,TRBV18,.
CASSLAISSGANVLTF,16,TRBV7-9,.
CASSRMETGVRYEQYF,16,TRBV5-1,.
CSATQGPETQYF,12,TRBV29-1,.
CASSLEGRGTEAFF,14,TRBV7-3,.
CASSLRYLTTQETQYF,16,TRBV11-2,.
CASSSVGRNTEAFF,14,TRBV5-1,.
CASSLMGVTEAFF,13,TRBV7-3,.
CASSWSVAGLPGELFF,16,TRBV25-1,once
CASTPSGSYNEQFF,14,TRBV5-1,.
CATSRGILGPYEQYF,15,TRBV15,.
CASSWGGGTSINEQFF,16,TRBV28,.
CASRAPGGWDYEQYF,15,TRBV28,.
CASSPGRVGETQYF,14,TRBV7-3,.
CASSLRQGAADGYTF,15,TRBV4-3,.
CASTTLRGTRSSYNEQFF,18,TRBV2,.
CATSKEGTTRSYEQYF,16,TRBV15,.
CASSPTIPGTFGTEAFF,17,TRBV18,.
CASSLDRDTDTQYF,14,TRBV11-2,.